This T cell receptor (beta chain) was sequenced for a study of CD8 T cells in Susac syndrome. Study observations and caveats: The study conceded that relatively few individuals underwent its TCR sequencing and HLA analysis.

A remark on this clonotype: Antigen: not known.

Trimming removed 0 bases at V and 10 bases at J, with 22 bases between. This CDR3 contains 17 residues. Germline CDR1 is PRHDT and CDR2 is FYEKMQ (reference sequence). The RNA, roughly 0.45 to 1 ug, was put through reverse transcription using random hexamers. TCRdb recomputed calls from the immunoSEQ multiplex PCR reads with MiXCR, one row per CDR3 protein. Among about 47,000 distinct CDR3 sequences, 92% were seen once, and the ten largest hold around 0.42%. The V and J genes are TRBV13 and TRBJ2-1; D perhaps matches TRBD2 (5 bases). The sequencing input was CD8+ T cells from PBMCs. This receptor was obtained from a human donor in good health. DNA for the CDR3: TGTGCCAGCAGCTTAGGCCTAATGCTAGCAACTTCGGGGGAGCAGTTCTTC. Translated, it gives CASSLGLMLATSGEQFF.